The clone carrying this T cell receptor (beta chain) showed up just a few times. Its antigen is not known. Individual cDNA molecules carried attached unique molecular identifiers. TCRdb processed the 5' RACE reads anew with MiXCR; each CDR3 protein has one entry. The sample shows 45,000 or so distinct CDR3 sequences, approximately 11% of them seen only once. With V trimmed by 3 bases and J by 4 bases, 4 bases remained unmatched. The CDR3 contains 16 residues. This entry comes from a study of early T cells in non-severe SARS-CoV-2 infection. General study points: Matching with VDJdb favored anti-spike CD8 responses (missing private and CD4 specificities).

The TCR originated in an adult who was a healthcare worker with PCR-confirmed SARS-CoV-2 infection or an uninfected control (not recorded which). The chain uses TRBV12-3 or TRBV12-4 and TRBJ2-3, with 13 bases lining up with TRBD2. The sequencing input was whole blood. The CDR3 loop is CASSLGLAGFSDTQYF. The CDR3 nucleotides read TGTGCCAGCAGTTTGGGACTAGCGGGGTTTTCAGATACGCAGTATTTT.